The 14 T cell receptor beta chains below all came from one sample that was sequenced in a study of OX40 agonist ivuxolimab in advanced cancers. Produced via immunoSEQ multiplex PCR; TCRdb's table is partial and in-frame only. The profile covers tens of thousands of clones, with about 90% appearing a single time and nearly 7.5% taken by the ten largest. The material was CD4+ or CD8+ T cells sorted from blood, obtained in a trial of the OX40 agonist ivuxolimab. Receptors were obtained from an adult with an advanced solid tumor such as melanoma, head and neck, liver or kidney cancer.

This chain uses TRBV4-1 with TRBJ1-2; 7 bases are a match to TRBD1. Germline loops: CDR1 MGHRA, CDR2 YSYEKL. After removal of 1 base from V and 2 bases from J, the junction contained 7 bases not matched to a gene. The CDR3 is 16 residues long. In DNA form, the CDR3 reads TGCGCCAGCAGCCAAGTCTGGGGACAGCTGAACTATGGCTACACCTTC. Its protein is CASSQVWGQLNYGYTF.

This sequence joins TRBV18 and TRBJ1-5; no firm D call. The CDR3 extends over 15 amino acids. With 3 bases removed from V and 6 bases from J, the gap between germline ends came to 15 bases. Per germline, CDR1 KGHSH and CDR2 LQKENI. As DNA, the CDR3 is TGTGCCAGCTCACCGGGGTTGGAGGGCGGTCAGCCCCAGCATTTT. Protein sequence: CASSPGLEGGQPQHF.

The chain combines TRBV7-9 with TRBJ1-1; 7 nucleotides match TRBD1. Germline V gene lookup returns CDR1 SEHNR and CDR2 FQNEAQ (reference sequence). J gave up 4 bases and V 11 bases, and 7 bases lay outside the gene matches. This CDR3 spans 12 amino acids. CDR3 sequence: CAAKGDSTEAFF. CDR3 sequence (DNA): TGTGCCGCGAAAGGGGACAGCACTGAAGCTTTCTTT.

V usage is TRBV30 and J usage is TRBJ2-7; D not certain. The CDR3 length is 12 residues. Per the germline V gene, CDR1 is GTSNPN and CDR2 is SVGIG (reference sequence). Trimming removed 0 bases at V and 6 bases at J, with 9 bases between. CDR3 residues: CAWSVALIEQYF. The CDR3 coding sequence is TGTGCCTGGAGTGTAGCCCTTATCGAGCAGTACTTC.

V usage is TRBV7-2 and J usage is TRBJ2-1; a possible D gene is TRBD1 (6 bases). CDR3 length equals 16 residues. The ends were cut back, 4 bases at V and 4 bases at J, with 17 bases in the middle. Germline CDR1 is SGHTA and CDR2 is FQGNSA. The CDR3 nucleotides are TGTGCCAGCAGCTCCTACAGACAGGTTCCTTACAATGAGCAGTTCTTC. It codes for CASSSYRQVPYNEQFF.

CDR3 sequence: CASIMTFFRGTEAFF. The CDR3 DNA sequence: TGTGCCAGCATTATGACATTCTTCCGAGGCACTGAAGCTTTCTTT. V and J are TRBV14 and TRBJ1-1, with D uncertain. The germline CDR1 and CDR2 sequences are SGHDN and FVKESK. This CDR3 is built from 15 residues. V was pared by 7 bases and J by 4 bases, with 19 bases between. Drawing the rest from reference TRBV14 and TRBJ1-1, the complete variable domain is EAGVTQFPSHSVIEKGQTVTLRCDPISGHDNLYWYRRVMGKEIKFLLHFVKESKQDESGMPNNRFLAERTGGTYSTLKVQPAELEDSGVYFCASIMTFFRGTEAFFGQGTRLTVV.

This CDR3 reads CASSFDSNQPQHF. In nucleotides, the CDR3 is TGTGCCAGCAGTTTTGACAGCAATCAGCCCCAGCATTTT. This chain links TRBV6-5 with TRBJ1-5, with D uncertain. V was pared by 4 bases and J by 1 base, with 5 bases between. The CDR3 is 13 residues long. Germline-derived CDR1 and CDR2 are MNHEY and SVGAGI.

The CDR3 is CASHPPGLLGTEAFF. CDR3 sequence (DNA): TGTGCCAGCCACCCGCCAGGGCTTCTTGGGACTGAAGCTTTCTTT. The chain links TRBV6-5 to TRBJ1-1; possibly TRBD1 for D (5 bases). The CDR3 is made up of 15 amino acids. Germline V gives CDR1 MNHEY, CDR2 SVGAGI. With 8 bases removed from V and 5 bases from J, the gap between germline ends came to 21 bases.

This CDR3 reads CSVEDYGQQNYGYTF. In nucleotides, the CDR3 is TGCAGCGTTGAAGATTATGGACAACAAAACTATGGCTACACCTTC. The chain employs TRBV29-1 and TRBJ1-2; maybe TRBD1 (5 bases). V was cut by 0 bases and J by 2 bases, with 13 bases left in between. CDR1 is SQVTM, CDR2 ANQGSEA, per germline. This CDR3 region has 15 residues. Supplemented by reference TRBV29-1 and TRBJ1-2, the full variable domain reads SAVISQKPSRDICQRGTSLTIQCQVDSQVTMMFWYRQQPGQSLTLIATANQGSEATYESGFVIDKFPISRPNLTFSTLTVSNMSPEDSSIYLCSVEDYGQQNYGYTFGSGTRLTVV.

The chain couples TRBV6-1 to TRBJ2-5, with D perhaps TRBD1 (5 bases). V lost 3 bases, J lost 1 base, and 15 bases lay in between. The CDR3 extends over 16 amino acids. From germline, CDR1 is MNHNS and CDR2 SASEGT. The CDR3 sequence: CASSDRTGGIQETQYF. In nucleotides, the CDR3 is TGTGCCAGCAGTGATCGTACAGGTGGAATCCAAGAGACCCAGTACTTC.

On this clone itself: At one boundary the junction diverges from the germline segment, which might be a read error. The CDR3 DNA follows: TGTGCCAGCACTGAAAACAGGAATAATGAAAAACTGTTTTTT. Protein sequence: CASTENRNNEKLFF. The chain is built from TRBV25-1 and TRBJ1-4, with D possibly matching TRBD1 (5 bases). Per germline, CDR1 MGHDK and CDR2 SYGVNS. The CDR3 has 14 residues.

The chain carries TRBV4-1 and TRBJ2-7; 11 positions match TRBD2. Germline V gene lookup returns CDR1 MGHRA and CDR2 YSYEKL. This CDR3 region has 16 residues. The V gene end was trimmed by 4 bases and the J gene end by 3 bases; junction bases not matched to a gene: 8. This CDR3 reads CASSLNPGTSGYEQYF. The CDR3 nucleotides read TGCGCCAGCAGCCTAAACCCCGGGACTAGCGGCTACGAGCAGTACTTC.

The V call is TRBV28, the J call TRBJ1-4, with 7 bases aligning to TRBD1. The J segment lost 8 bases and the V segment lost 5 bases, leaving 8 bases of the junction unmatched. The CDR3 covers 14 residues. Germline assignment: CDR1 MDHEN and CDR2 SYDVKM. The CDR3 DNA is TGTGCCAGCAGTCGGGACAGCCCGGCAGAAAAACTGTTTTTT. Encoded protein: CASSRDSPAEKLFF.

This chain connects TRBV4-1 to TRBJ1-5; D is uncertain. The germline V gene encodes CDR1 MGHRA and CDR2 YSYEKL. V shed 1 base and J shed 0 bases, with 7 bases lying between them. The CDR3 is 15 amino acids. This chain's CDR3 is CASSQGESSNQPQHF. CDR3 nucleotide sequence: TGCGCCAGCAGCCAAGGGGAAAGTAGCAATCAGCCCCAGCATTTT.